This T cell receptor (beta chain) is from a study of T cell responses to AZD1222 COVID-19 vaccine (dated by TCRdb to the early 2020s). Regarding the research as a whole: Because spike-specific TCR depth and breadth did not differ between the two schedules, AZD1222 recipients who got a second dose at roughly 4 weeks were pooled with those who got a second dose at roughly 12 weeks. TCR sequencing was performed for over 230 trial participants, of whom some 200 were given two doses of AZD1222 and around 25 were given two doses of MenACWY control vaccine. Trial participants were enrolled into age subgroups of 18-55, 56-69 and 70-plus years, which contained 148, 28 and 57 TCR-sequenced participants, respectively. The paper's findings and limits, for the study overall: Participants were mostly white British and included more females than males, and it was suggested by the authors that clonal diversity may have been underestimated. The whole spike protein was spanned by vaccine-associated CD4 TCRs, and dominant responses were seen in regions 160-218 and 743-854. Reportedly, almost half of the unique spike-specific TCRs recognized epitopes lying outside the regions that are mutated in the B.1.351 and B.1.1.7 variants. Conclusions about previously exposed vaccinees were limited because only a handful of AZD1222 recipients were SARS-CoV-2 seropositive at baseline. In the small 56-69-year group, the increase in depth fell short of significance, most likely because of low power. Spike-specific TCR breadth and depth rose significantly after two AZD1222 doses compared with day 0 and with MenACWY recipients. No day 14 peak-response samples were available, so repertoires were characterized only after the peak T cell response.

Spanning cysteine to phenylalanine, the CDR3 consists of 14 amino acids. The retained sequence is limited to the CDR3, 42 bases, with the frame set at the first base. V and J are trimmed by 2 bases and 4 bases, and the gene matches miss 2 bases of the junction. The germline V gene (reference sequence) sets CDR1 to MNHEY and CDR2 to SMNVEV. The intended sense of this specimen's time point label: baseline before first vaccination. Vaccinee samples came from UK trials COV001 and COV002, including a single-blind randomized controlled phase 2/3 trial of AZD1222 (ChAdOx1 nCoV-19) in healthy adults. For TCRbeta chain sequencing, PBMC samples from trial participants were taken at day 0 and at day 28 after the second dose. Note on this clone: The clone's antigen remains unknown. Base-call qualities are not available, and no considerably larger clone is one nucleotide away.

The CDR3 regions of human TCRbeta chains were subjected to immunosequencing. As for the authors' bioinformatics: Repertoire TCRs were matched against a reference library of SARS-CoV-2-specific TCRs generated with the MIRA antigen-specificity platform. Breadth meant the fraction of unique TCRs that were SARS-CoV-2-associated, whereas depth meant the fraction of total T cells that were SARS-CoV-2-associated. Using the MIRA data, every spike-specific TCR was mapped to the spike region that the TCR reacted to and assigned to either a CD4 or a CD8 class. Log10-transformed breadth and depth values were compared by one-way ANOVA with Sidak's multiple comparisons tests. Imported from immuneACCESS, the table was reduced by TCRdb to in-frame sequences with V and J called. These copies leave out some clones; in studies compared against another copy, an unresolved V gene accounts for under half, and the cause of the remainder is not known. That table gives V, J and clone size, and the DNA gave D and trimming. This sample has roughly 110,000 clones in its table, and around 92% of those were observed once. The ten largest account for under 7% of the sample.

This sequence was found in an adult in good health. The sequence joins TRBV27 to TRBJ1-2; 9 junctional bases match TRBD1. The sample here was peripheral blood, taken on day 0 of AZD1222 vaccination. The nucleotide sequence reads TGTGCCAGCAGTTTAGACAGGGGGGGCTATGGCTACACCTTC. Its translation reads: CASSLDRGGYGYTF.